This record concerns one TCR beta chain sequence. What it binds is unknown. This sample stems from a study of tissue T cells after allogeneic stem cell transplantation. At the level of the study: Pathologist H&E review favored samples with visible lymphocytes for sequencing among multiple samples.

The CDR3 covers 14 residues. V was trimmed by 3 bases and J by 5 bases, leaving 13 bases between them. The germline CDR1 and CDR2 sequences are WSHSY and SAAADI. CDR3 sequences, V/J genes, frequencies and template counts came from survey-depth TCRbeta sequencing. Data came from immunoSEQ multiplex PCR; TCRdb stores just in-frame clones and leaves some out. The sample contains approximately 12,000 clones, about 70% of which appear only once. The study's findings and limits: Motif-based clustering found tissue-specific repertoire signatures shared across patients, though few clones were shared. Anatomically similar tissues had similar TCR repertoires within each patient.

The sample in question was tissue from the right colon, obtained at autopsy. The origin of this receptor is a woman aged 18 to 55 with breast cancer. This chain connects TRBV10-2 to TRBJ2-5; possible D gene TRBD2, 6 bases. CDR3 in amino acids: CASSDQGEDETQYF. The CDR3 DNA reads TGCGCCAGCAGTGACCAAGGGGAGGATGAGACCCAGTACTTC.